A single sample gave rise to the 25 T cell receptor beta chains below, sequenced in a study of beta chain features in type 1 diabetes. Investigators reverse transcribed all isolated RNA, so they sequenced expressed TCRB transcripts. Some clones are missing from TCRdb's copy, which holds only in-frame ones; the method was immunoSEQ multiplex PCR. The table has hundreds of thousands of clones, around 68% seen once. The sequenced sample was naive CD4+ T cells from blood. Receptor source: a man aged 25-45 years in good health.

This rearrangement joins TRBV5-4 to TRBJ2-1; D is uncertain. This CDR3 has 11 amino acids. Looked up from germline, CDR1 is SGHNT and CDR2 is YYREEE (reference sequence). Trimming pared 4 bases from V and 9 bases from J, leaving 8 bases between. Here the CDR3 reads CASSIVAEQFF. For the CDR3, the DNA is TGTGCCAGCAGCATAGTGGCTGAGCAGTTCTTC.

CDR3 DNA sequence: TGTGCCAGCAGTGAGACGGGGACGAAGGTTGATGAGCAGTTCTTC. Protein sequence: CASSETGTKVDEQFF. The rearrangement links TRBV25-1 to TRBJ2-1, with D perhaps TRBD1 or TRBD2 (5 bases each). This CDR3 comprises 15 residues. Looked up from germline, CDR1 is MGHDK and CDR2 is SYGVNS. Trimming shortened V by 3 bases and J by 8 bases, and 17 bases separated the two germline ends. The entire variable domain, with the rest obtained from reference TRBV25-1 and TRBJ2-1, is as follows: EADIYQTPRYLVIGTGKKITLECSQTMGHDKMYWYQQDPGMELHLIHYSYGVNSTEKGDLSSESTVSRIRTEHFPLTLESARPSHTSQYLCASSETGTKVDEQFFGPGTRLTVL.

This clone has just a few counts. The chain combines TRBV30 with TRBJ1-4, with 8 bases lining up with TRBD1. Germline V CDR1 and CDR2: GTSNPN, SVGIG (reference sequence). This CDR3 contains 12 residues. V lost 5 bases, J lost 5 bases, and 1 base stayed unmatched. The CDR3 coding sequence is TGTGCCTGGGACAGGGGAAATGAAAAACTGTTTTTT. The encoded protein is CAWDRGNEKLFF.

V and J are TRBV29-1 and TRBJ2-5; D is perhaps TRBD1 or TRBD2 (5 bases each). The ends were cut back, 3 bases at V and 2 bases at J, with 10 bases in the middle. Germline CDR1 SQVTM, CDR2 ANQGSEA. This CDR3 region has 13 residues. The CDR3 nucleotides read TGCAGCGTTGAGGGACGGCAACAAGAGACCCAGTACTTC. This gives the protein CSVEGRQQETQYF.

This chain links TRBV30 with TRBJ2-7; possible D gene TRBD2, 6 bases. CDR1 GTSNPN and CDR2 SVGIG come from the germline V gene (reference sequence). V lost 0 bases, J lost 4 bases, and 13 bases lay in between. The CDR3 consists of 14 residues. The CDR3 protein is CAWSVRSGGYEQYF. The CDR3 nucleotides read TGTGCCTGGAGTGTACGTAGCGGAGGATACGAGCAGTACTTC.

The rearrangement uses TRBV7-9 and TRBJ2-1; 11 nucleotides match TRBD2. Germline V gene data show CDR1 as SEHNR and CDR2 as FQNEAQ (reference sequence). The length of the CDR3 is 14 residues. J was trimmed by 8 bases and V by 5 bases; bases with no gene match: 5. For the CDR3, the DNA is TGTGCCAGCAGCCCCACTAGCGGGAGCTATGAGCAGTTCTTC. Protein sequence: CASSPTSGSYEQFF. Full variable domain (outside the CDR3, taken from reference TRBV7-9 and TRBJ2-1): DTGVSQNPRHKITKRGQNVTFRCDPISEHNRLYWYRQTLGQGPEFLTYFQNEAQLEKSRLLSDRFSAERPKGSFSTLEIQRTEQGDSAMYLCASSPTSGSYEQFFGPGTRLTVL.

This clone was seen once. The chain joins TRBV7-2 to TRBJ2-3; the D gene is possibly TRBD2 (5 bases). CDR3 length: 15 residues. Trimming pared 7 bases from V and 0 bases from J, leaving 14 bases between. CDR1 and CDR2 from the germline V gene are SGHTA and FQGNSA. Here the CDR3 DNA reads TGTGCCAGCACCGTTCGGGGAAAGAGCACAGATACGCAGTATTTT. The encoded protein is CASTVRGKSTDTQYF.

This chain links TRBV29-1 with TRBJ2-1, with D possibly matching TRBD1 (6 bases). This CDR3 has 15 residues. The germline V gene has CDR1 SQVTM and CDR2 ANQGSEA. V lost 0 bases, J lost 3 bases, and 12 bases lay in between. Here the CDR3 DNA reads TGCAGCGTTGAAGATTATGGCAGGGGCTACAATGAGCAGTTCTTC. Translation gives CSVEDYGRGYNEQFF.

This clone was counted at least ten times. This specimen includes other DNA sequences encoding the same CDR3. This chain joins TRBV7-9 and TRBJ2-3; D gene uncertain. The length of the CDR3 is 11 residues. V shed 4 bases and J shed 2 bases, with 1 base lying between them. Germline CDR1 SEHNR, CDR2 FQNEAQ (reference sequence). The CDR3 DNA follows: TGTGCCAGCAGCTCCACAGATACGCAGTATTTT. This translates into CASSSTDTQYF. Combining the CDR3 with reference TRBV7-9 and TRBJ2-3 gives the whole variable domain DTGVSQNPRHKITKRGQNVTFRCDPISEHNRLYWYRQTLGQGPEFLTYFQNEAQLEKSRLLSDRFSAERPKGSFSTLEIQRTEQGDSAMYLCASSSTDTQYFGPGTRLTVL.

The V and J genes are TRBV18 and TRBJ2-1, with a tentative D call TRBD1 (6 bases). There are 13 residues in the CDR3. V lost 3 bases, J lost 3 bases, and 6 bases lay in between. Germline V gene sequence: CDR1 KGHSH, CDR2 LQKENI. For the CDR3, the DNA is TGTGCCAGCTCACCGGACAGCTACAATGAGCAGTTCTTC. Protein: CASSPDSYNEQFF.

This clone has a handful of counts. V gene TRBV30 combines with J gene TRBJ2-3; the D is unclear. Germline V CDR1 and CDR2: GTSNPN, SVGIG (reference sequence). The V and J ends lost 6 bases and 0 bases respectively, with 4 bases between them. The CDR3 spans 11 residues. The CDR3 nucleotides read TGTGCCTGCACTAGCACAGATACGCAGTATTTT. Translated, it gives CACTSTDTQYF.

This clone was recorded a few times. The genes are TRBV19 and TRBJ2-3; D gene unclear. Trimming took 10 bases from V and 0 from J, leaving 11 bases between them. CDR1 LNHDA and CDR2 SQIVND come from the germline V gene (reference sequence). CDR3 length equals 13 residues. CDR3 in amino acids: CATRASSTDTQYF. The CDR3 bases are TGTGCCACCCGGGCGTCTAGCACAGATACGCAGTATTTT.

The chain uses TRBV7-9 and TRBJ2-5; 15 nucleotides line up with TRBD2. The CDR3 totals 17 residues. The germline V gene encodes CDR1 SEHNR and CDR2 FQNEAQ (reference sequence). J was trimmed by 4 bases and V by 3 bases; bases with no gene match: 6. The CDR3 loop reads CASSFRPGLAGGETQYF. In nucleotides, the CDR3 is TGTGCCAGCAGCTTCCGCCCGGGACTAGCGGGAGGAGAGACCCAGTACTTC.

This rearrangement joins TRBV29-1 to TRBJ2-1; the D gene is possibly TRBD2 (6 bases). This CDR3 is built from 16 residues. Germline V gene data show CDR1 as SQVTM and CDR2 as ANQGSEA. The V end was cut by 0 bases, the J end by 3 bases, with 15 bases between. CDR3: CSVEDKGLAIYNEQFF. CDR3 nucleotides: TGCAGCGTTGAAGATAAAGGGCTAGCGATCTACAATGAGCAGTTCTTC.

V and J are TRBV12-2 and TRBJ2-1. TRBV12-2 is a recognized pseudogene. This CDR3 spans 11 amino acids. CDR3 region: CASFRRNEQFF. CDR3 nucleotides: TGTGCAAGTTTTCGACGCAATGAGCAGTTCTTC.

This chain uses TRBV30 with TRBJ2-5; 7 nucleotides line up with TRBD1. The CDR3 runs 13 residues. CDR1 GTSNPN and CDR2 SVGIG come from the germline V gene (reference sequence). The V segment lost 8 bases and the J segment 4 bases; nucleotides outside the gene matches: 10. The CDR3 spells CARNEQGRETQYF. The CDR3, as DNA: TGTGCCCGCAACGAACAGGGGAGAGAGACCCAGTACTTC.

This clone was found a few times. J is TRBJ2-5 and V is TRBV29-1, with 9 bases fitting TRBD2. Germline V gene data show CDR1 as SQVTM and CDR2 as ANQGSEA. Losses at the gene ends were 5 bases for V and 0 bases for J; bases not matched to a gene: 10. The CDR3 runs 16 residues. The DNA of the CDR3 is TGCAGCGTTACCAAAATAATAGCGGGGGACCAAGAGACCCAGTACTTC. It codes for CSVTKIIAGDQETQYF.

The CDR3 reads CASSEGAGQFF. CDR3 nucleotide sequence: TGTGCCAGCAGTGAAGGAGCGGGGCAGTTCTTC. The chain uses TRBV25-1 and TRBJ2-1; D may be TRBD2 (6 bases). CDR3 length: 11 amino acids. Germline CDR1 is MGHDK and CDR2 is SYGVNS. V lost 2 bases, J lost 12 bases, and 8 bases lay in between.

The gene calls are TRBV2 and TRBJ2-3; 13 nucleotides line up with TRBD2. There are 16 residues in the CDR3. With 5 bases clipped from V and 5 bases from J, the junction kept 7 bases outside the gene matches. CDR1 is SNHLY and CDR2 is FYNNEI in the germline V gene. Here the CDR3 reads CASSKTSGGAIDTQYF. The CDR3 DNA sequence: TGTGCCAGCAGTAAAACTAGCGGGGGGGCCATAGATACGCAGTATTTT.

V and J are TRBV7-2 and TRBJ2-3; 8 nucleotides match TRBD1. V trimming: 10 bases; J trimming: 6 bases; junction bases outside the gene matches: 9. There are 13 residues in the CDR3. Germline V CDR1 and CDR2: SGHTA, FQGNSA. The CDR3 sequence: CATMDREVDTQYF. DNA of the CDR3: TGTGCCACTATGGACAGGGAAGTGGATACGCAGTATTTT.

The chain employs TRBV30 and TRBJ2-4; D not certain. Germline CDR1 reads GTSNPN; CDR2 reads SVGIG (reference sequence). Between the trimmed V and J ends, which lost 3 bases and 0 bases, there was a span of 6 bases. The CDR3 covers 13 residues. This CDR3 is CAWRELAKNIQYF. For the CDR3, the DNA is TGTGCCTGGAGAGAGTTAGCCAAAAACATTCAGTACTTC.

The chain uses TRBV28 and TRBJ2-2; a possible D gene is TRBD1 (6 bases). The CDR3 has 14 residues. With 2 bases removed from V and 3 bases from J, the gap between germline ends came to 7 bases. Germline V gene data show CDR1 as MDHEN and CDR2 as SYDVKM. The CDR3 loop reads CASSLHRDTGELFF. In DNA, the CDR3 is TGTGCCAGCAGTTTACACAGGGACACCGGGGAGCTGTTTTTT.

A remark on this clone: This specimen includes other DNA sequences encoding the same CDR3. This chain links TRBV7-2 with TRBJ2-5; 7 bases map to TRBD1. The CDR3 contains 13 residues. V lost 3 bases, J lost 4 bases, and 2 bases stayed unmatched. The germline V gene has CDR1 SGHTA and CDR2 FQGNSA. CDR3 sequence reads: CASSLRGRETQYF. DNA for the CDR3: TGTGCCAGCAGCTTGAGGGGGCGAGAGACCCAGTACTTC.

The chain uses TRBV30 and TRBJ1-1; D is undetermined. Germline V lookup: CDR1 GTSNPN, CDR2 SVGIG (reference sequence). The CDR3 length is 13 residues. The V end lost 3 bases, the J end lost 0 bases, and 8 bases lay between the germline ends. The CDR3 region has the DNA TGTGCCTGGAGACCAGACCTGAACACTGAAGCTTTCTTT. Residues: CAWRPDLNTEAFF.

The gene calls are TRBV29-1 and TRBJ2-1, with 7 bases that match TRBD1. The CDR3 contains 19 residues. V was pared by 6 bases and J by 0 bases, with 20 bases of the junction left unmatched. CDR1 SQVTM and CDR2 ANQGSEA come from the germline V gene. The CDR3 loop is CSVRGTGQPLGSSYNEQFF. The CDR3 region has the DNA TGCAGCGTGCGCGGAACGGGACAGCCCCTTGGGAGCTCCTACAATGAGCAGTTCTTC.